This entry features one T cell receptor beta chain sequence. The sample is drawn from a study of CD8+ T cells in alopecia areata. Using a FACSAria, the CD4+ and CD8+ T cells were sorted from the PBMCs. cDNA serving as the sequencing template came from extracted, reverse transcribed RNA. TCRdb keeps only in-frame clones here, not all; method: immunoSEQ multiplex PCR. In the table there are around 250,000 clones, 65% to 70% of which are singletons. Sequencing used CD4+ T cells sorted from blood, obtained at week 0. The clonotype was recovered from a human donor with alopecia areata.

For the CDR3, the DNA is TGTGCCAGCAGCCAGACAGCCTCCGTCGGGGAGCTGTTTTTT. It specifies CASSQTASVGELFF. This chain links TRBV9 with TRBJ2-2; TRBD1 is a possible D gene (5 bases). V was clipped by 4 bases and J by 7 bases, with 14 bases between them. This CDR3 comprises 14 residues. The germline CDR1 and CDR2 sequences are SGDLS and YYNGEE.